These 27 T cell receptor beta chains were sequenced from one sample in a study of T cell clonality in common variable immunodeficiency. Study results and caveats: Reportedly, TCR beta sequences from common variable immunodeficiency showed fewer deletions and N-nucleotide insertions.

Sequenced by immunoSEQ multiplex PCR; TCRdb stores in-frame clones only, minus some. The specimen has about 34,000 clones, none found just once. No cognate antigen is known for these TCRs. Sequencing used peripheral blood mononuclear cells. The receptor set was obtained from a human donor with common variable immunodeficiency.

This clone was seen ten or more times. The read stops 3 residues short of the end of the CDR3; the missing end is completed from the germline J gene. The J gene is TRBJ2-2, the V gene TRBV10-3, with D perhaps matching TRBD2 (5 bases). Germline CDR1 and CDR2: ENHRY and SYGVKD. This CDR3 has 15 residues. Between the trimmed V and J ends, which lost 4 bases and 5 bases, there was a span of 14 bases. The sequenced CDR3 bases are TGTGCCATCAGTGTTAGTAAACAGCGGACCGGGGAG. Translation gives CAISVSKQRTGE. From start to end, the CDR3 is CAISVSKQRTGELFF.

This clone occurred many times. Read coverage stops 3 residues before the CDR3 terminus; the germline J gene supplies the remainder. This chain uses TRBV29-1 with TRBJ2-2, with a possible D match to TRBD2 (6 bases). CDR1 SQVTM and CDR2 ANQGSEA come from the germline V gene. The length of the CDR3 is 13 residues. V lost 7 bases and J lost 0, with 9 bases in between. The sequenced CDR3 bases are TGCAGCGGGGGGGACCCGAACACCGGGGAG. Amino acid sequence: CSGGDPNTGE. The CDR3 reads in full as CSGGDPNTGELFF.

This clone appeared a few times. The read ends 3 residues before the CDR3 terminus; that terminus is restored from the germline J gene. The chain carries TRBV7-9 and TRBJ2-3; maybe TRBD1 (6 bases). The CDR3 length is 15 residues. Trimming removed 5 bases at V and 8 bases at J, with 20 bases between. CDR1 is SEHNR and CDR2 is FQNEAQ in the germline V gene (reference sequence). CDR3: CASSNPLRGRGTQYF. The sequenced part of the CDR3 DNA is TGTGCCAGCAGCAACCCTCTCAGGGGACGAGGTACG. Supplemented by reference TRBV7-9 and TRBJ2-3, the full variable domain reads DTGVSQNPRHKITKRGQNVTFRCDPISEHNRLYWYRQTLGQGPEFLTYFQNEAQLEKSRLLSDRFSAERPKGSFSTLEIQRTEQGDSAMYLCASSNPLRGRGTQYFGPGTRLTVL.

This clone was picked up many times. The CDR3 goes on 3 residues after the read ends, and that part is filled in from the germline J gene. This chain links TRBV18 with TRBJ1-5; the match to TRBD1 covers 8 bases. The CDR3 sequence is 16 residues long. Germline CDR1 reads KGHSH; CDR2 reads LQKENI. V dropped 2 bases and J dropped 6; count of bases not matched to a gene: 9. The CDR3 sequence: CASSPSTGGVSQPQHF. CDR3 DNA (partial): TGTGCCAGCTCACCATCAACAGGGGGTGTTAGTCAGCCC.

This clone was seen many times. With the read ending 3 residues before the CDR3 end, the germline J gene is used to fill in that end. This chain links TRBV7-9 with TRBJ1-1; D is uncertain. Trimming left V 2 bases short and J 2 bases short, with 6 bases between. There are 13 residues in the CDR3. Germline CDR1 reads SEHNR; CDR2 reads FQNEAQ (reference sequence). CDR3 region: CASSLQFNTEAFF. The CDR3 bases that were read are TGTGCCAGCAGCTTACAATTTAACACTGAA.

This clone was picked up a small number of times. The read is 3 residues too short to cover the CDR3 end, so that end is filled in from the germline J gene. V usage is TRBV11-2 and J usage is TRBJ2-5; D gene unclear. The CDR3 consists of 12 residues. Germline V gene data show CDR1 as SGHAT and CDR2 as FQNNGV. The V gene lost 5 bases and the J gene lost 5 bases, with 9 bases spanning the gap. The sequenced part of the CDR3 DNA is TGTGCCAGCAGCCTTAATCGGGAGACC. Translating it yields CASSLNRET. The entire CDR3 is CASSLNRETQYF.

This clone has a count of ten or more. The missing CDR3 end, 3 residues past where the read stops, is filled in from the germline J gene. This chain connects TRBV29-1 to TRBJ2-3; D may be TRBD2 (6 bases). The V and J ends lost 7 bases and 1 base respectively, with 15 bases between them. CDR3 length: 14 amino acids. The germline V gene has CDR1 SQVTM and CDR2 ANQGSEA. The part of the CDR3 DNA that was read is TGCAGCGCCTGGGATAGCGGAGGCACAGATACG. This translates into CSAWDSGGTDT. The entire CDR3 reads CSAWDSGGTDTQYF.

This clone was observed at least ten times. The part of the CDR3 DNA that was read is TGCAGTGCTGACAGGGGGTTGGGGAACACTGAA. It encodes CSADRGLGNTE. The entire CDR3 is CSADRGLGNTEAFF. This chain joins TRBV20-1 and TRBJ1-1, with 9 bases matching TRBD1. The missing CDR3 end, 3 residues past where the read stops, is filled in from the germline J gene. Germline V CDR1 and CDR2: DFQATT, SNEGSKA (reference sequence). V dropped 5 bases and J dropped 1; count of bases not matched to a gene: 5. CDR3 length: 14 residues.

In its sample, this clone was seen many times. The read gets to within 3 residues of the CDR3 end, and the germline J gene fills in the rest. The genes are TRBV19 and TRBJ2-2; the D is unclear. V was clipped by 5 bases and J by 1 base, with 11 bases between them. The CDR3 sequence is 15 residues long. Germline V gene data show CDR1 as LNHDA and CDR2 as SQIVND (reference sequence). The CDR3: CASSPLSVNTGELFF. The sequenced part of the CDR3 DNA is TGTGCCAGTAGTCCCCTAAGCGTGAACACCGGGGAG.

About this clone itself: The read terminates 3 residues before the CDR3 end, so the remaining end is supplied by the germline J gene. The chain carries TRBV2 and TRBJ2-1, with 7 bases lining up with TRBD2. V shed 6 bases and J 8 bases; nucleotides not matched to a gene: 4. Looked up from germline, CDR1 is SNHLY and CDR2 is FYNNEI. The CDR3 totals 12 residues. The sequenced part of the CDR3 DNA is TGTGCCAGCAGGGAGCGGGGTCATGAG. It yields the protein CASRERGHE. The full CDR3 reads CASRERGHEQFF.

Concerning this clone: From the germline J gene comes the end of the CDR3, since the read stops 3 residues before it. The J gene is TRBJ2-2, the V gene TRBV7-6, with D hard to call. Germline V lookup: CDR1 SGHVS, CDR2 FNYEAQ. V shed 3 bases and J shed 7 bases, with 15 bases lying between them. CDR3 size: 15 residues. The CDR3 bases that were read are TGTGCCAGCAGCTTCTTCGCAGGATTCAACGGGGAG. Amino acids: CASSFFAGFNGE. The whole CDR3 protein reads CASSFFAGFNGELFF.

Only a few counts were recorded for this clone. The read comes to an end 3 residues before the CDR3 does, leaving the germline J gene to fill in the end. This rearrangement joins TRBV19 to TRBJ1-6; 8 bases align to TRBD1. After removal of 4 bases from V and 10 bases from J, the junction contained 3 bases not matched to a gene. The CDR3 has 13 amino acids. Germline assignment: CDR1 LNHDA and CDR2 SQIVND (reference sequence). CDR3 in amino acids: CASSTGGESPLHF. Incomplete CDR3 DNA: TGTGCCAGTAGTACAGGGGGCGAATCACCC. Full variable domain (rest looked up from reference TRBV19 and TRBJ1-6): DGGITQSPKYLFRKEGQNVTLSCEQNLNHDAMYWYRQDPGQGLRLIYYSQIVNDFQKGDIAEGYSVSREKKESFPLTVTSAQKNPTAFYLCASSTGGESPLHFGNGTRLTVT.

This clone was counted between two and nine times. The CDR3 end is not reached by the read, which stops 3 residues before it; the germline J gene fills it in. This sequence joins TRBV5-4 and TRBJ2-7; 9 nucleotides line up with TRBD1. Germline trimming cut 4 bases from V and 6 bases from J; bases unmatched to any gene: 8. The length of the CDR3 is 14 residues. Germline CDR1 SGHNT, CDR2 YYREEE (reference sequence). The chain's CDR3 is CASSPRTGVGEQYF. The CDR3 DNA, read in part, is TGTGCCAGCAGCCCCCGGACAGGGGTGGGCGAG. Full variable domain (rest looked up from reference TRBV5-4 and TRBJ2-7): ETGVTQSPTHLIKTRGQQVTLRCSSQSGHNTVSWYQQALGQGPQFIFQYYREEENGRGNFPPRFSGLQFPNYSSELNVNALELDDSALYLCASSPRTGVGEQYFGPGTRLTVT.

This clone was seen ten or more times. From the germline J gene comes the end of the CDR3, since the read stops 3 residues before it. The rearrangement joins TRBV7-2 to TRBJ2-2; 7 bases line up with TRBD2. The CDR3 runs 14 residues. Looked up from germline, CDR1 is SGHTA and CDR2 is FQGNSA. With 6 bases clipped from V and 8 bases from J, the junction kept 9 bases outside the gene matches. The CDR3 reads CASSRGVIRGELFF. Partial CDR3 DNA: TGTGCCAGCAGTCGGGGGGTAATAAGGGGGGAG. Drawing the rest from reference TRBV7-2 and TRBJ2-2, the complete variable domain is GAGVSQSPSNKVTEKGKDVELRCDPISGHTALYWYRQSLGQGLEFLIYFQGNSAPDKSGLPSDRFSAERTGGSVSTLTIQRTQQEDSAVYLCASSRGVIRGELFFGEGSRLTVL.

This clone has ten or more counts. The sequence runs out 3 residues before the end of the CDR3; the remainder is reconstructed from the germline J gene. The V gene is TRBV5-1, the J gene TRBJ2-5, with D perhaps TRBD1 (6 bases). The CDR3 is 14 residues long. Germline values: CDR1 SGHRS, CDR2 YFSETQ. V lost 2 bases to trimming and J lost 2 bases, with 10 bases between them. The CDR3: CASSFLQGQETQYF. Partial CDR3 DNA: TGCGCCAGCAGCTTCCTACAGGGTCAAGAGACC.

Comments on this clone: Sequencing ends 3 residues short of the CDR3 end; the germline J gene provides the rest. The V and J genes are TRBV19 and TRBJ2-1, with 8 bases matching TRBD2. The CDR3 spans 17 residues. With 4 bases clipped from V and 8 bases from J, the junction kept 16 bases outside the gene matches. Germline assignment: CDR1 LNHDA and CDR2 SQIVND (reference sequence). Incomplete CDR3 DNA: TGTGCCAGTAGTAGACGGGGGGGCGCTTCAGGCGAGGATGAG. Its translation: CASSRRGGASGEDE. The full CDR3 reads CASSRRGGASGEDEQFF. The full variable domain, with the rest looked up from reference TRBV19 and TRBJ2-1, is DGGITQSPKYLFRKEGQNVTLSCEQNLNHDAMYWYRQDPGQGLRLIYYSQIVNDFQKGDIAEGYSVSREKKESFPLTVTSAQKNPTAFYLCASSRRGGASGEDEQFFGPGTRLTVL.

This clone was observed a few times. The CDR3 end falls 3 residues outside the read, so it is completed with the germline J gene. The chain recombines TRBV19 with TRBJ1-1, with TRBD1 identical over 7 bases. V lost 7 bases and J lost 0; bases outside the gene matches: 5. Germline CDR1 reads LNHDA; CDR2 reads SQIVND (reference sequence). CDR3 size: 14 residues. CDR3 loop: CASTSDRLNTEAFF. CDR3 bases read: TGTGCCAGTACCTCGGACAGGTTGAACACTGAA.

This clone was seen ten or more times. From the germline J gene comes the end of the CDR3, since the read stops 3 residues before it. The chain combines TRBV7-2 with TRBJ2-1; tentatively, D is TRBD1 (6 bases). The CDR3 totals 14 residues. With 4 bases removed from V and 3 bases from J, the gap between germline ends came to 10 bases. Germline V gene data show CDR1 as SGHTA and CDR2 as FQGNSA. CDR3 sequence: CASSYDRNYNEQFF. Incomplete CDR3 DNA: TGTGCCAGCAGCTATGACAGGAACTACAATGAG.

The sample holds many counts of this clone. The read stops 3 residues short of the end of the CDR3; the missing end is completed from the germline J gene. This rearrangement joins TRBV12-3 or TRBV12-4 to TRBJ1-2; a weak D match, TRBD1 (5 bases). The CDR3 sequence is 13 residues long. Trimming pared 9 bases from V and 0 bases from J, leaving 11 bases between. CDR3 DNA (partial): TGTGCCAGTAGTCCGACAGCTAACTATGGC. The encoded protein is CASSPTANYG. From start to end, the CDR3 is CASSPTANYGYTF.

This clone was found many times. The read stops 3 residues short of the end of the CDR3; the missing end is completed from the germline J gene. The chain links TRBV28 to TRBJ1-2, with D maybe TRBD1 (5 bases). This CDR3 region has 13 residues. CDR1 and CDR2 from the germline V gene are MDHEN and SYDVKM. V was clipped by 3 bases and J by 2 bases, with 7 bases between them. CDR3 bases read: TGTGCCAGCAGTTTCGCAGGGAACTATGGC. It translates to CASSFAGNYG. In full, the CDR3 is CASSFAGNYGYTF.

This clone was counted at least ten times. From the germline J gene comes the end of the CDR3, since the read stops 3 residues before it. This chain links TRBV20-1 with TRBJ1-1; 7 bases map to TRBD1. This CDR3 contains 14 residues. V lost 3 bases and J lost 7; bases outside the gene matches: 11. Germline V gene data show CDR1 as DFQATT and CDR2 as SNEGSKA (reference sequence). Incomplete CDR3 DNA: TGCAGTGCTAGGGATCCCAGGGGGACGGGTGAA. Residues: CSARDPRGTGE. The full CDR3 is CSARDPRGTGEAFF.

This clone has ten or more counts. The CDR3 end is not reached by the read, which stops 3 residues before it; the germline J gene fills it in. The V gene is TRBV5-4, the J gene TRBJ2-3; D remains ambiguous. There are 15 residues in the CDR3. Trimming cost V 2 bases and J 2 bases, with 12 bases left between them. The germline CDR1 and CDR2 sequences are SGHNT and YYREEE (reference sequence). CDR3 protein: CASSFDFHATDTQYF. The sequenced CDR3 bases are TGTGCCAGCAGCTTTGACTTCCACGCCACAGATACG.

Points on this clone: The CDR3 is cut off 3 residues early in the read; its end comes from the germline J gene. The V call is TRBV18, the J call TRBJ1-4; D gene uncertain. The CDR3 spans 15 residues. Germline V lookup: CDR1 KGHSH, CDR2 LQKENI. V was trimmed by 1 base and J by 3 bases, leaving 9 bases between them. The CDR3 bases that were read are TGTGCCAGCTCACCACGGGCAGAACCTAATGAAAAA. Encoded protein: CASSPRAEPNEK. The entire CDR3 protein is CASSPRAEPNEKLFF.

In its sample, this clone was seen a few times. The CDR3 is cut off 3 residues early in the read; its end comes from the germline J gene. This sequence joins TRBV19 and TRBJ2-1; 8 bases map to TRBD2. The V and J ends lost 6 bases and 4 bases, in that order; junction bases with no gene match: 5. Germline CDR1 and CDR2: LNHDA and SQIVND (reference sequence). The CDR3 runs 14 residues. The covered CDR3 bases are TGTGCCAGTAGCGCGGGAGGAAGGTACAATGAG. It yields the protein CASSAGGRYNE. The full CDR3 is CASSAGGRYNEQFF.

This clone was found a few times. Read coverage stops 3 residues before the CDR3 terminus; the germline J gene supplies the remainder. This chain connects TRBV30 to TRBJ1-5; TRBD1 matches at 7 bases. Unmatched junction bases numbered 20, after V lost 1 base and J lost 5 bases. CDR1 is GTSNPN, CDR2 SVGIG, per germline (reference sequence). CDR3 length: 19 amino acids. The CDR3 here is CAWSGVLTGQAGVDQPQHF. The part of the CDR3 DNA that was read is TGTGCCTGGAGTGGAGTCCTAACCGGACAGGCCGGAGTGGATCAGCCC.

In its sample, this clone was seen many times. The read terminates 3 residues before the CDR3 end, so the remaining end is supplied by the germline J gene. The chain combines TRBV5-1 with TRBJ2-1; 15 bases align to TRBD2. Germline trimming cut 4 bases from V and 6 bases from J; bases unmatched to any gene: 5. CDR1 and CDR2 from the germline V gene are SGHRS and YFSETQ. The CDR3 is 16 residues long. The CDR3 sequence is CASSGRTSGRANEQFF. The CDR3 bases that were read are TGCGCCAGCAGCGGTAGGACTAGCGGGAGGGCCAATGAG. Full variable domain (outside the CDR3, taken from reference TRBV5-1 and TRBJ2-1): KAGVTQTPRYLIKTRGQQVTLSCSPISGHRSVSWYQQTPGQGLQFLFEYFSETQRNKGNFPGRFSGRQFSNSRSEMNVSTLELGDSALYLCASSGRTSGRANEQFFGPGTRLTVL.

The table lists this clone with many counts. CDR3 amino acids: CASSPGGSSYEQYF. The sequenced part of the CDR3 DNA is TGTGCCAGTAGTCCGGGCGGGAGCTCCTACGAG. The chain links TRBV19 to TRBJ2-7, with 7 bases aligning to TRBD2. From the germline J gene comes the end of the CDR3, since the read stops 3 residues before it. Trimming at V came to 5 bases and at J to 0 bases, leaving 4 bases not matched to a gene. The germline V gene encodes CDR1 LNHDA and CDR2 SQIVND (reference sequence). The CDR3 is made up of 14 amino acids.